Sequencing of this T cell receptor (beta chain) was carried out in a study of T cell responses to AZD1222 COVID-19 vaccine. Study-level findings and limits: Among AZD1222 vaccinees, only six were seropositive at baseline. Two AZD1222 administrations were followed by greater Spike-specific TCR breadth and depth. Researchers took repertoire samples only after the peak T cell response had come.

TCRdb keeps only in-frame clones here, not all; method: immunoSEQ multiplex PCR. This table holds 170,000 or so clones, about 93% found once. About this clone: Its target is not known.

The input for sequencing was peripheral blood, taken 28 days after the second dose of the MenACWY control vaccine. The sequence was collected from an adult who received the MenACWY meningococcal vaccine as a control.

CDR3 DNA: TGTGCCAGCAGTTCAGGGGGCCCTGGGCGGAATGAAAAACTGTTTTTT. This translates into CASSSGGPGRNEKLFF. This chain connects TRBV5-4 to TRBJ1-4, with 8 bases lining up with TRBD1. The CDR3 runs 16 residues. CDR1 is SGHNT, CDR2 YYREEE, per germline (reference sequence). V dropped 5 bases and J dropped 5; count of bases not matched to a gene: 11.